This TCR beta chain was profiled in a study of cytomegalovirus exposure and HLA in healthy donors (dated by TCRdb to 2017 to 2019). As for the study more broadly: An earlier analysis of some 600 of the donors reported roughly 300 Gb of sequence data and 95 million to 130 million unique TCR beta sequences obtained from about 179 million T cells. Using immunosequencing, the study profiled T cell repertoires from 550 to 750 subjects and related those repertoires to cytomegalovirus serostatus. About 280 gigabases of sequencing data and 70 million to 100 million unique TCR sequences made up an early release that covered several hundred HLA-typed donors. To decide whether each TCR beta V gene segment behaved as functional or pseudogenic, an earlier analysis of some 570 of the donors relied on high-throughput TCR beta sequencing. Both class I and class II loci were covered by HLA typing, at four-digit resolution. Among some 410 genotyped donors of the cohort, an average of about 240,000 unique TCR beta nucleotide sequences were sequenced per donor, roughly 18% of them non-productive. Besides the first cohort of 666 subjects, a separate validation cohort made up of roughly 120 different subjects was used. The study aimed to test whether signatures of past pathogen exposure could be identified by cataloging public T cell receptors. The number of donors typed differed by locus, with about 629-630 for A, B, C, DRB1 and DQB1, roughly 520 for DQA1, 600 to 610 for DPA1, and 450 to 480 for DPB1. The study combined high-throughput TCR immunosequencing, statistical association of individual TCRs with disease status, and machine learning to predict cytomegalovirus infection status. In a later genetic analysis, genome-wide SNP genotypes for about 55% of the 666 donors were used, and that subset was treated as a discovery cohort. Donor age, sex, ethnicity and CMV serostatus were compiled together with the repertoire data. Rather than drawing on any new phenotypic data, the later analysis identified candidate immune exposures from TCR beta sequences and the way those sequences occurred across donors. Among the roughly 400 genotyped donors, approximately 77% belonged to the genetic ancestry cluster associated with self-reported Caucasian donors. Roughly five DR-DQ haplotypes were handled as single units for association and clustering because linkage in the cohort was strong. Every discovery cohort repertoire had been produced on one sequencing platform. In a later analysis, previously published TCR beta repertoires from 666 donors were re-analyzed and high-resolution HLA genotyping was added so that TCR occurrence patterns could be studied.

General study outcomes and caveats: The study gave a list of roughly 150 TCR beta chains associated with cytomegalovirus. Only TCR beta chains were sequenced in this cohort, and the absence of alpha or paired-chain data limited detectable features. Correlated functional status among segregating V segments might be attributable to linkage disequilibrium, but an unknown experimental factor could not be ruled out. In a later analysis, most CMV-associated TCR beta chains were found to appear HLA-restricted, with HLA associations seemingly driven largely by CMV exposure. Because some donors lacked HLA typing at each locus, the association tests relied only on the typed subset. A later analysis associated about 17,000 TCR beta sequences with specific HLA alleles at a false discovery rate of 0.05. In a later analysis, the rate of TCR association differed among HLA loci, with DRB1 alleles having the most associated TCRs and HLA-C alleles having the fewest. While some public TCRs were present in many individuals, most TCR sequences turned up only very rarely across donors. A few of the identified cytomegalovirus-associated TCR beta chains were confirmed in vitro to be specific for cytomegalovirus antigens. In an earlier analysis of some 550 of the donors, most TCR beta V segments were observed in productive rearrangements about 90% or about 30% of the time, broadly matching IMGT annotations. An association between a missense DCLRE1C variant and V-gene and J-gene trimming of TCR beta chains was found in a later genetic analysis and replicated in an independent cohort. Because counts were too low, about 15 rarely observed V segments, including chromosome 9 orphons, were left out of the earlier analysis of some 640 of the donors. A cluster of highly shared sequence variants was judged likely to be a technical artifact of the sequencing pipeline. Immune exposure information for the cohort was limited to CMV serostatus. A further reported finding was that TCR beta sequences accurately predicted the HLA-A and HLA-B alleles for most subjects in the first cohort. Compared with equally common non-associated chains, HLA-associated TCR beta chains in a later analysis were more clonally expanded and had lower generation probabilities. Compared with the approximately 720-donor mean, donors in an Asian-associated ancestry cluster had fewer N-insertions in productive TCRs, according to a later genetic analysis. The authors suggested that the approach could potentially be extended to other disease states and immunological phenotypes. Because the 87-base-pair reads could not distinguish some IMGT-functional V segments, including TRBV6-2 and TRBV6-3, those segments were excluded. Strong co-occurrence of HLA alleles, especially DR and DQ, made assigning TCR associations to individual alleles difficult. A later analysis reported that several top co-occurrence clusters appeared linked to parvovirus B19, influenza, CMV and Epstein-Barr virus. In both the original and validation cohorts, the classifier was reported to diagnose cytomegalovirus status with high specificity and sensitivity. The presence/absence analyses assumed that sequencing depth was roughly uniform across donors, and that assumption may not be true.

About this clone itself: Which antigen it targets is not known. No base qualities exist here, and no much larger clone lies one base off it.

The cohort was made up of approximately 700 healthy bone marrow donors. Cohort members were all nominally healthy when sampled, although unrecorded immune exposures were likely present. The donor tested CMV seropositive, placing the donor among the 290 or so seropositive members of the cohort. A peripheral blood sample was collected from each donor, and TCR beta sequencing was performed on peripheral blood mononuclear cells. Genomic DNA was extracted from the blood cell samples with the Qiagen DNeasy Blood Extraction Kit. Library creation used the immunoSEQ multiplex PCR assay. For the multiplex PCR, a mixture combining 60 forward primers for TCR Vbeta segments and 13 reverse primers for TCR Jbeta segments was used. A multiplex PCR assay on genomic DNA amplified the CDR3 region of rearranged TCR beta genes. Amplified TCR beta libraries were sequenced as 87-base-pair reads on the Illumina HiSeq System. The original pipeline was this. Across the 600 to 700 repertoires, a later analysis counted 78 million or so unique TCR beta chains, some 11 million of which were shared by at least two donors. Raw reads were error-corrected and collapsed into unique sequences with a nearest-neighbor algorithm that merged closely related sequences to remove PCR and sequencing errors. V, D and J gene segments were assigned by aligning CDR3 sequences to IMGT reference sequences. For a sequence to be retained, at least a six-nucleotide match to both a V gene segment and a J gene segment was required. A rearrangement counted as productive if the CDR3 had no stop codons and remained in frame with V and J, and every other rearrangement counted as non-productive. CDR3 was defined by IMGT convention, running from the second conserved V-encoded cysteine to the conserved J-encoded phenylalanine. The earlier analysis of a few hundred of the donors excluded any sequence lacking an unambiguous match to a single V gene segment. In an earlier analysis of several hundred of the donors, a V segment was called functional when productive rearrangements were above 56.7%, and segregating when the standard deviation between donors exceeded 5%. A statistical classification framework was built to diagnose cytomegalovirus status from the catalog of TCR beta chain sequences. In a later analysis, TCR nucleotide sequences were compared against IMGT/GENE-DB human TR gene sequences so that V and J genes could be assigned. Using the TCRdist pipeline, a later analysis assigned CDR3 sequences along with most-parsimonious VDJ recombination scenarios. A later analysis defined each TCR beta chain by its CDR3 amino acid sequence plus V-gene family, and excluded reads lacking a unique V-gene family. As a way to deal with suspected cross-contamination and a sequencing artifact, a later analysis dropped over 550 nucleotide sequences that were highly shared and had low generation probability. For each public chain, a later analysis derived a clonal expansion index from normalized ranks of inferred template counts within each repertoire. A later analysis computed generation probabilities with a VDJ recombination model fitted to out-of-frame rearrangements, and checked the results against IGoR. Hypergeometric tests were used in a later analysis to score TCR-TCR, TCR-HLA and TCR-CMV co-occurrence, with a repertoire-size bias correction applied to the TCR pairs. In a later analysis, false discovery rates were estimated by permuting HLA or CMV assignments 20 times. In a later analysis, co-occurring TCRs were grouped with DBSCAN, and TCRdist sequence similarity was added when clustering was performed within HLA-allele-positive subsets. Repertoires with fewer than 30,000 or more than 120,000 public chains, plus five repertoires with anomalous nucleotide sharing, were excluded from co-occurrence clustering. Here the immuneACCESS table is served through TCRdb, limited to in-frame sequences with V and J called. Missing clones are a known gap in these copies; in checked studies unresolved V genes cover under half, and the rest lacks a known reason. The DNA was the basis for D and trimming; V, J and clone size are from that table. Recorded for this sample are about 120,000 clones; over 60% of them occurred a single time. The ten largest clones add up to approximately 2.5% of the sample.

V is pared back by 11 bases and J by 6 bases, with 19 bases lying between the germline termini. The germline V gene (reference sequence) gives CDR1 as SEHNR and CDR2 as FQNEAQ. Measured from the cysteine to the phenylalanine, the CDR3 is 13 residues long. Left in the record is the CDR3 DNA by itself, 39 bases read in frame from the first base. The sequence was obtained from a woman aged 40 to 50 in good health and CMV-seropositive. Recombination connected TRBV7-9 to TRBJ1-1; the best D guess is TRBD1, with 6 bases matching. The sample taken for sequencing was PBMCs. The DNA sequence is TGTGCCGGGGGCTCTCCGAATGCGGCTGAAGCTTTCTTT. This is translated as CAGGSPNAAEAFF.